The source of this TCR beta chain is a study of T cells expressing NK-cell markers. As for the study in general: The TCR beta repertoires were obtained from sorted CD3+CD56+NKG2C+, CD3+CD56+NKG2C- and CD3+CD56-NKG2C+ T cells. Study-level points and caveats: The CD3+CD56-NKG2C+ fraction of several donors was likewise dominated by these clonotypes. HCMV specificity of expanded NKG2C+ T cell clones remained unclear.

The authors made TCR beta cDNA libraries by 5'RACE template switching. This switching added a universal primer site and UMIs. Reanalyzing the 5' RACE reads, TCRdb keeps one entry per CDR3 protein, without DNA. Recorded here are some 280,000 distinct CDR3 sequences; the top ten clones represent around 0.42%. The V gene's germline CDR1 is MDHEN and CDR2 SYDVKM. The CDR3 contains 12 residues. Details on this clonotype: Antigen: not known.

The chain has TRBV28 and TRBJ1-2; the TRBD1 assignment by TCRdb is unverifiable without DNA. The sample consisted of blood T cells: a sorted CD56 or NKG2C T cell subset, CD4+ or CD8+ T cells, or bulk PBMC T cells (not recorded which). The clonotype comes from a man aged 18 to 29 in good health. CDR3 region: CASSLARDGYTF.